Below are 15 T cell receptor beta chains sequenced from a single sample in a study of shared clonotypes between healthy human individuals. Sequencing used immunoSEQ multiplex PCR; TCRdb keeps in-frame clones, though not all of them. The table includes about 470,000 clones, 75% to 85% detected once. The sequenced sample was PBMCs. The receptors shown here come from a woman between 35 and 50 years old in good health. Some clones in this sample may be carry-over from other donors' samples.

This rearrangement joins TRBV21-1 to TRBJ2-2; the D call in the table, TRBD1, was not verified against the DNA. TRBV21-1 is designated a pseudogene. CDR3 length equals 12 residues. CDR3 loop: CAGQGAYGELFF. The CDR3 DNA sequence: TGTGCCGGACAGGGGGCTTACGGGGAGCTGTTTTTT.

The gene calls are TRBV7-3 and TRBJ2-3, with a tentative D call TRBD2 (6 bases). V lost 2 bases and J lost 2, with 11 bases in between. Germline V gene lookup returns CDR1 SGHTA and CDR2 FQGTGA. This CDR3 contains 15 residues. The CDR3: CASSLEGLITDTQYF. In DNA, the CDR3 is TGTGCCAGCAGCTTAGAGGGACTCATCACAGATACGCAGTATTTT.

This chain uses TRBV11-2 with TRBJ2-2; 7 nucleotides align to TRBD2. Germline V lookup: CDR1 SGHAT, CDR2 FQNNGV. This CDR3 is built from 14 residues. V shed 5 bases and J 5 bases; nucleotides not matched to a gene: 5. The DNA of the CDR3 is TGTGCCAGCAGCCTCGGGGGGAGTACCGGGGAGCTGTTTTTT. Protein sequence: CASSLGGSTGELFF.

The gene calls are TRBV7-9 and TRBJ1-1; 7 nucleotides line up with TRBD1. Germline CDR1 SEHNR, CDR2 FQNEAQ (reference sequence). The junction had 11 bases not matched to a gene; V was cut back by 4 bases and J by 6 bases. This CDR3 is 15 amino acids long. The chain's CDR3 is CASSSKDRLGSEAFF. For the CDR3, the DNA is TGTGCCAGCAGCTCCAAGGACAGGCTAGGCTCTGAAGCTTTCTTT. Drawing the rest from reference TRBV7-9 and TRBJ1-1, the complete variable domain is DTGVSQNPRHKITKRGQNVTFRCDPISEHNRLYWYRQTLGQGPEFLTYFQNEAQLEKSRLLSDRFSAERPKGSFSTLEIQRTEQGDSAMYLCASSSKDRLGSEAFFGQGTRLTVV.

Comment on this clone: This sequence may be a read error, since a much larger clone differs from it by one base. The rearrangement uses TRBV2 and TRBJ1-1, with D hard to call. Trimming took 7 bases from V and 1 from J, leaving 13 bases between them. CDR3 size: 14 residues. In germline, CDR1 is SNHLY, CDR2 FYNNEI. The CDR3 DNA follows: TGTGCCAGCAATGAGGTCGGGCGGAACACTGAAGCTTTCTTT. It specifies CASNEVGRNTEAFF.

The rearrangement uses TRBV4-1 and TRBJ1-2; D perhaps matches TRBD1 (5 bases). This CDR3 comprises 18 residues. The ends were cut back, 0 bases at V and 8 bases at J, with 25 bases in the middle. The V gene's germline CDR1 is MGHRA and CDR2 YSYEKL. CDR3 sequence (DNA): TGCGCCAGCAGCCAAGAGGGCGTGGGGGGGTCTTCCCGGCACGGCTACACCTTC. It yields the protein CASSQEGVGGSSRHGYTF.

The chain couples TRBV6-1 to TRBJ2-3; 7 bases map to TRBD2. CDR3 size: 15 residues. From germline, CDR1 is MNHNS and CDR2 SASEGT. Trimming cost V 6 bases and J 0 bases; bases outside gene matches: 6. CDR3 nucleotides: TGTGCCAGCAGGGCAAGCGGGGCTAGCACAGATACGCAGTATTTT. This codes for CASRASGASTDTQYF.

The chain is built from TRBV5-6 and TRBJ2-3; the match to TRBD2 covers 13 bases. The CDR3 extends over 16 amino acids. The trim removed 3 bases at V and 4 bases at J, leaving 5 bases unmatched. CDR1 and CDR2 (germline): SGHDT, YYEEEE. CDR3 DNA sequence: TGTGCCAGCAGCTACAGGACTAGCGGGAGTGCAGATACGCAGTATTTT. Its translation: CASSYRTSGSADTQYF.

CDR3: CASRGQSYEQYF. The CDR3 DNA sequence: TGTGCCAGCAGAGGACAGTCCTACGAGCAGTACTTC. The J gene is TRBJ2-7, the V gene TRBV2, with a possible D match to TRBD1 (6 bases). V was shortened by 6 bases and J by 1 base, with 7 bases between the two germline ends. The CDR3 extends over 12 amino acids. From germline, CDR1 is SNHLY and CDR2 FYNNEI.

As concerns this clone: In the same sample, other DNA sequences code for this CDR3. The chain links TRBV19 to TRBJ2-5; D is unclear. The CDR3 totals 12 residues. Trimming cost V 1 base and J 4 bases, with 4 bases left between them. Germline loops: CDR1 LNHDA, CDR2 SQIVND (reference sequence). The CDR3, as DNA: TGTGCCAGTAGTATAGCTGGAGAGACCCAGTACTTC. Protein sequence: CASSIAGETQYF.

About this clone itself: Other DNA sequences in this specimen translate into the identical CDR3. J is TRBJ2-6 and V is TRBV5-1, with D unclear. Germline CDR1 is SGHRS and CDR2 is YFSETQ. This CDR3 region has 15 residues. V gave up 0 bases and J gave up 0 bases, with 4 bases separating them. DNA for the CDR3: TGCGCCAGCAGCTTGGCAAACTCTGGGGCCAACGTCCTGACTTTC. Translating gives CASSLANSGANVLTF. The entire variable domain, with the rest obtained from reference TRBV5-1 and TRBJ2-6, is as follows: KAGVTQTPRYLIKTRGQQVTLSCSPISGHRSVSWYQQTPGQGLQFLFEYFSETQRNKGNFPGRFSGRQFSNSRSEMNVSTLELGDSALYLCASSLANSGANVLTFGAGSRLTVL.

The chain combines TRBV6-5 with TRBJ1-2; tentatively, D is TRBD1 (5 bases). This CDR3 region has 15 residues. Trimming removed 6 bases from V and 4 bases from J, with 18 bases in between. Germline V gene data show CDR1 as MNHEY and CDR2 as SVGAGI. The CDR3 DNA follows: TGTGCCAGCAGACACCAGGGACTGGGTATCTATGGCTACACCTTC. Protein: CASRHQGLGIYGYTF.

The chain has TRBV7-8 and TRBJ2-2; a weak D match, TRBD2 (6 bases). V was shortened by 5 bases and J by 5 bases, with 18 bases between the two germline ends. The CDR3 sequence is 16 residues long. Per germline, CDR1 SGHVS and CDR2 FQNEAQ. The CDR3 nucleotides read TGTGCCAGCAGCCGAGCGGTGGGCGCGGGAACCGGGGAGCTGTTTTTT. Its protein product is CASSRAVGAGTGELFF.

As to this clone: The same CDR3 can be traced to other DNA sequences in this sample. The J gene is TRBJ2-3, the V gene TRBV7-9, with a possible D match to TRBD1 (6 bases). Germline V lookup: CDR1 SEHNR, CDR2 FQNEAQ (reference sequence). The CDR3 totals 15 residues. V was cut by 3 bases and J by 0 bases, with 10 bases left in between. CDR3 DNA: TGTGCCAGCAGCTTGGGACAACCGAGCACAGATACGCAGTATTTT. This translates into CASSLGQPSTDTQYF.

J is TRBJ2-7 and V is TRBV2, with TRBD2 matching 7 bases. This CDR3 has 16 amino acids. CDR1 and CDR2 from the germline V gene are SNHLY and FYNNEI. J was trimmed by 7 bases and V by 2 bases; bases with no gene match: 14. The CDR3 DNA sequence: TGTGCCAGCAGTGAAAGAAGGCTAGCGGCTATGGGTGAGCAGTACTTC. Its protein is CASSERRLAAMGEQYF.